This T cell receptor beta chain was identified during a study of blood T cell repertoires in COVID-19. Some clones are missing from TCRdb's copy, which holds only in-frame ones; the method was immunoSEQ multiplex PCR. The sample lists some 250,000 clones, 86% seen once, with around 2.2% in the top ten. Germline V gene lookup returns CDR1 SGHRS and CDR2 YFSETQ. Trimming stripped 2 bases from V and 0 bases from J, with 8 bases between. This CDR3 has 15 amino acids. V usage is TRBV5-1 and J usage is TRBJ2-2; D possibly corresponds to TRBD2 (5 bases). What was sequenced was peripheral blood. This TCR came from a man aged 25 to 40 who had recovered from COVID-19. The CDR3 loop is CASSLAATNTGELFF. CDR3 nucleotides: TGCGCCAGCAGCTTAGCGGCGACGAACACCGGGGAGCTGTTTTTT.